One sample yielded the 10 T cell receptor beta chains listed below, sequenced in a study of Graves' ophthalmopathy and Graves' hyperthyroidism. From RNA, the CDR3 regions of TCR beta chains were amplified and sequenced. First-round RT-PCR relied on HTBI primers, and a second-round multiplex PCR came next. One entry per CDR3 protein results from TCRdb running MiXCR on the multiplex PCR reads. The table includes hundreds of thousands of distinct CDR3 sequences, 20% to 25% detected once. Sequencing was performed on peripheral blood. The receptor set was obtained from a woman aged 18 to 35 with stable Graves' hyperthyroidism. Some clones in this sample may be carry-over from other donors' samples.

This chain connects TRBV14 to TRBJ1-2, with no clear D. CDR3 size: 12 residues. V shed 1 base and J shed 8 bases, with 8 bases lying between them. Germline CDR1 SGHDN, CDR2 FVKESK. The CDR3, as DNA: TGTGCCAGCAGCCAAGTTGCCGGCGGCTACACCTTC. The encoded protein is CASSQVAGGYTF. Variable domain in full (rest from reference TRBV14 and TRBJ1-2): EAGVTQFPSHSVIEKGQTVTLRCDPISGHDNLYWYRRVMGKEIKFLLHFVKESKQDESGMPNNRFLAERTGGTYSTLKVQPAELEDSGVYFCASSQVAGGYTFGSGTRLTVV.

CDR3: CASSWDLGGEQYF. Here the CDR3 DNA reads TGTGCCAGCAGTTGGGACCTGGGGGGCGAGCAGTACTTC. V and J are TRBV7-3 and TRBJ2-7; tentative D call: TRBD2 (6 bases). This CDR3 has 13 residues. V lost 6 bases to trimming and J lost 6 bases, with 15 bases between them. Germline V CDR1 and CDR2: SGHTA, FQGTGA.

This clonotype was seen repeatedly, ten times or more. The genes are TRBV5-1 and TRBJ1-2; perhaps TRBD1 as D (5 bases). The V end was cut by 4 bases, the J end by 6 bases, with 19 bases between. The CDR3 totals 15 residues. CDR1 and CDR2 (germline): SGHRS, YFSETQ. CDR3 DNA sequence: TGCGCCAGCAGCCACTATCAGGGAGGAGTCGATGGCTACACCTTC. Its translation is CASSHYQGGVDGYTF.

There are many counts of this clonotype. The rearrangement links TRBV5-1 to TRBJ1-2; D remains ambiguous. CDR3 length equals 12 residues. CDR1 and CDR2 from the germline V gene are SGHRS and YFSETQ. V gave up 7 bases and J gave up 3 bases, with 10 bases separating them. CDR3 protein: CASRLGDYGYTF. The CDR3 DNA is TGCGCCAGCCGTCTGGGTGACTATGGCTACACCTTC.

In this sample, this clonotype turned up many times. The rearrangement uses TRBV6-5 and TRBJ1-5; D may be TRBD1 (6 bases). The V gene's germline CDR1 is MNHEY and CDR2 SVGAGI. Trimming cost V 6 bases and J 7 bases, with 13 bases left between them. There are 13 residues in the CDR3. The CDR3 nucleotides read TGTGCCAGCAGGCTACAGGGTCGCCAGCCCCAGCATTTT. This codes for CASRLQGRQPQHF.

There are many counts of this clonotype. J is TRBJ2-7 and V is TRBV12-3 or TRBV12-4; D is unresolved. CDR3 size: 13 residues. Trimming took off 7 bases at V and 1 base at J, with 11 bases between the two ends. CDR3 region: CASTAAYSYEQYF. As DNA, the CDR3 is TGTGCCAGCACTGCTGCCTATTCCTACGAGCAGTACTTC.

Concerning this clonotype itself: The junction differs from germline at one of its ends, possibly a read error. The V gene is TRBV20-1, the J gene TRBJ2-7; the D gene could be TRBD1 or TRBD2 (6 bases each). CDR3 length equals 11 residues. Per the germline V gene, CDR1 is DFQATT and CDR2 is SNEGSKA (reference sequence). In DNA form, the CDR3 reads TGCAGTGCTAGATGGGGGGCGCGAGATGTCTTC. Amino acids: CSARWGARDVF.

This clonotype has only a few counts. The chain couples TRBV10-3 to TRBJ2-2, with D unclear. The CDR3 length is 15 residues. V gave up 6 bases and J gave up 1 base, with 12 bases separating them. The germline CDR1 and CDR2 sequences are ENHRY and SYGVKD. The CDR3 nucleotides are TGTGCCATCAGAAGAGACTCTCGGAACACCGGGGAGCTGTTTTTT. Translation: CAIRRDSRNTGELFF.

This clonotype was observed a handful of times. V usage is TRBV11-2 and J usage is TRBJ2-2; D not certain. This CDR3 spans 12 amino acids. Germline values: CDR1 SGHAT, CDR2 FQNNGV. Trimming took off 5 bases at V and 7 bases at J, with 8 bases between the two ends. CDR3 amino acids: CASSPLRGELFF. The CDR3 bases are TGTGCCAGCAGCCCCCTCCGCGGGGAGCTGTTTTTT.

The sample holds many counts of this clonotype. The chain uses TRBV20-1 and TRBJ2-5; D perhaps matches TRBD1 (5 bases). The CDR3 extends over 18 amino acids. Trimming pared 1 base from V and 2 bases from J, leaving 23 bases between. Germline V gives CDR1 DFQATT, CDR2 SNEGSKA (reference sequence). CDR3 DNA: TGCAGTGCTAGAGTTTATCCCCCGTTGACAGCCCCGCAAGAGACCCAGTACTTC. Encoded protein: CSARVYPPLTAPQETQYF.